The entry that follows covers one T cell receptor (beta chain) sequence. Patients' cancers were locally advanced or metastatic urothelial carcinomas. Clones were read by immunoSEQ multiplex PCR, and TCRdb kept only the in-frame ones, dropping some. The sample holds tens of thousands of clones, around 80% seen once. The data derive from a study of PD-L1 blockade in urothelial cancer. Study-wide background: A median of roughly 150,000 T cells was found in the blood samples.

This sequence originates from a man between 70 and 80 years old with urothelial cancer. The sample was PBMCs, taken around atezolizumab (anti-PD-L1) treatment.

CDR3 loop: CASSYSTAGRHEQFF. CDR3 DNA: TGTGCCAGCAGTTACTCGACGGCAGGTAGGCATGAGCAGTTCTTC. The chain couples TRBV6-5 to TRBJ2-1, with D unclear. This CDR3 contains 15 residues. Germline loops: CDR1 MNHEY, CDR2 SVGAGI. The V end was cut by 0 bases, the J end by 8 bases, with 14 bases between.